This T cell receptor (beta chain) is drawn from a study of vaccination and CD4 T cells after COVID-19. In the study overall: Stimulation of the cells used overlapping spike peptide pools from SARS-CoV-2 and from the common cold coronaviruses HCoV-NL63, HCoV-OC43 and HCoV-229E.

The study sequenced cultured CD4+ T cell DNA using the Oncomine TCR Beta short-read assay. TCRdb passed the PCR reads through MiXCR, listing each CDR3 protein once. The sample has around 18,000 distinct CDR3 sequences; approximately 70% are singletons. Findings and limits, study-wide: In convalescent patients, 304 of 307 vaccine-specific clones were spike mono-reactive. The median count of SARS-CoV-2-reactive clonotypes rose from about 20 to 38, not significantly.

Treatment here: roughly ten-day PBMC culture with coronavirus spike peptide pools or control peptides (ViraFEST assay). PCR-confirmed positives ranged from March to December 2020, preceding US Alpha, Beta and Delta variants. With respect to this clonotype: Its antigen is undetermined.

V gave up 0 bases and J gave up 1 base, with 13 bases separating them. CDR1 and CDR2 from the germline V gene are DFQATT and SNEGSKA (reference sequence). CDR3 size: 15 residues. Input material: CD4+ T cells from blood, cultured in vitro. The genes are TRBV20-1 and TRBJ2-7, with D possibly being TRBD1 or TRBD2 (5 bases each). This clonotype was obtained from a human donor who had recovered from COVID-19. The CDR3 DNA is TGCAGTGCTAGAGATCCACGGGGCACTTCCTACGAGCAGTACTTC. Amino acid sequence: CSARDPRGTSYEQYF.